This T cell receptor (beta chain) is drawn from a study of radiation and T cells in renal cell carcinoma. Study background: Nephrectomy followed 15 Gy stereotactic body radiation by 4 weeks.

Time point indicated: blood 2 weeks post-SBRT. Treatment in this sample: 15 Gy SBRT to primary tumor, nephrectomy 4 weeks later. The CDR3 sequence is 18 residues long. CDR1 and CDR2 (germline): SGHKS, YYEKEE (reference sequence). The V segment lost 5 bases and the J segment 8 bases; nucleotides outside the gene matches: 15. TCRdb's table, derived via immunoSEQ multiplex PCR, lists solely in-frame clones and lacks some. The sample carries 70,000 or so clones, 82% recorded once. The chain recombines TRBV5-5 with TRBJ2-1, with 14 bases identical to TRBD2. The clonotype was recovered from a man in his sixties with renal cell carcinoma. The sample in question was blood, obtained from a patient whose treatment included radiotherapy and nephrectomy. The CDR3: CASSSARLAGGSKDEQFF. CDR3 DNA sequence: TGTGCCAGCAGTTCCGCAAGACTAGCGGGAGGGTCGAAGGATGAGCAGTTCTTC. Full variable domain (rest looked up from reference TRBV5-5 and TRBJ2-1): DAGVTQSPTHLIKTRGQQVTLRCSPISGHKSVSWYQQVLGQGPQFIFQYYEKEERGRGNFPDRFSARQFPNYSSELNVNALLLGDSALYLCASSSARLAGGSKDEQFFGPGTRLTVL.